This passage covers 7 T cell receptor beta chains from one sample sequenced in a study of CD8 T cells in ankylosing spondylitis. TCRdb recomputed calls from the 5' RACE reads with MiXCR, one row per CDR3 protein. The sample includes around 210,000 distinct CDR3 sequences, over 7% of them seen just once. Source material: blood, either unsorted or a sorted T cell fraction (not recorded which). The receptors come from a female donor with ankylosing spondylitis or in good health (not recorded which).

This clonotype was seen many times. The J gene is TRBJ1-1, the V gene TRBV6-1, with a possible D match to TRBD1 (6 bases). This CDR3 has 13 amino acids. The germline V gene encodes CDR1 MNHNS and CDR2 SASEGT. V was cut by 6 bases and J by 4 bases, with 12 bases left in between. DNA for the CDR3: TGTGCCAGCAGCGCAGGGGTTCCCACTGAAGCTTTCTTT. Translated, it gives CASSAGVPTEAFF.

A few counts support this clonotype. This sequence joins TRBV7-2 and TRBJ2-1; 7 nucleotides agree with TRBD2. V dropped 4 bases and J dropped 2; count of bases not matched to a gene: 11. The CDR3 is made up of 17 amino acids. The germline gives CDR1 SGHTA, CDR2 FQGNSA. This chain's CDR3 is CASSSTPGGGTYNEQFF. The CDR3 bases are TGTGCCAGCAGCTCTACCCCGGGGGGAGGAACCTACAATGAGCAGTTCTTC.

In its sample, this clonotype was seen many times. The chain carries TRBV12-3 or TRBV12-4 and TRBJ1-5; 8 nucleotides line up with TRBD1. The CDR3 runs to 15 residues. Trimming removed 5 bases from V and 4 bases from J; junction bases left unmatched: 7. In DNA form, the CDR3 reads TGTGCCAGCAGTCGGGACAGGTCTATGAATCAGCCCCAGCATTTT. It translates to CASSRDRSMNQPQHF.

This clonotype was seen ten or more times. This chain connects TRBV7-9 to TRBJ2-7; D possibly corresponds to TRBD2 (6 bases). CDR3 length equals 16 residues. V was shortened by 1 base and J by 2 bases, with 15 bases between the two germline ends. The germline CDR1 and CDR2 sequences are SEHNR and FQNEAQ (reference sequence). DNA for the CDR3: TGTGCCAGCAGCTTAGACCCTTCGGAGGGTGCCTACGAGCAGTACTTC. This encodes CASSLDPSEGAYEQYF.

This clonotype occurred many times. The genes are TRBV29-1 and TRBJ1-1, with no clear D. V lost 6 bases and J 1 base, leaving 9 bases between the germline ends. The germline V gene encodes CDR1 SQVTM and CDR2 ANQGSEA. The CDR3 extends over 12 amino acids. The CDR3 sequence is CSVVPGNTEAFF. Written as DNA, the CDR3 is TGCAGCGTCGTGCCGGGGAACACTGAAGCTTTCTTT.

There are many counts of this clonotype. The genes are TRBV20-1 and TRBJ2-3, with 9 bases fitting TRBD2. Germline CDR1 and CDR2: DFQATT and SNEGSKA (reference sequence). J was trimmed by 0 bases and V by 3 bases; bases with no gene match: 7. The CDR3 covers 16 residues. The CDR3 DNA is TGCAGTGCTAGGGGGTTGACTAGCGGAAGCACAGATACGCAGTATTTT. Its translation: CSARGLTSGSTDTQYF.

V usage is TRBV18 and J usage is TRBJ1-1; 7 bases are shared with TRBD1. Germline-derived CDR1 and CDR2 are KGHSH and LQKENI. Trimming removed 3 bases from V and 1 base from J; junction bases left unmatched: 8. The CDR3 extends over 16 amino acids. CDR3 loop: CASSPGQDRGNTEAFF. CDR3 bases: TGTGCCAGCTCACCCGGACAGGACCGTGGGAACACTGAAGCTTTCTTT.